This TCR beta chain was captured in a study of cytotoxic CD8 clonotypes in ibrutinib-treated CLL. Study details: Among the patients, 11 presented as relapsed/refractory and approximately 14 as treatment-naive; 17 to 18 showed unmutated IGHV. The samples contained 255,043 productive templates on average. They also contained an average of about 100,000 productive rearrangements. General study points: Researchers report that baseline clonality outpaced age-matched healthy donors and tracked circulating CD8+ T-cell counts.

Notes on this clone: Antigen unknown.

Profiled with immunoSEQ multiplex PCR; TCRdb holds only in-frame clones, not every one. Of roughly 330,000 clones detected, 67% appear once; the ten largest clones hold roughly 6.7%. The V gene lost 0 bases and the J gene lost 0 bases, with 7 bases spanning the gap. The CDR3 covers 14 residues. Looked up from germline, CDR1 is SGHRS and CDR2 is YFSETQ. Around 2 micrograms of genomic DNA from cryopreserved PBMCs went into TCR beta libraries. The V gene is TRBV5-1, the J gene TRBJ2-7; no definite D call. Source: PBMCs, taken after 36 months of ibrutinib treatment. The sequence derives from a human donor with chronic lymphocytic leukemia. The chain's CDR3 is CASSLARGSYEQYF. The DNA of the CDR3 is TGCGCCAGCAGCTTGGCCCGTGGCTCCTACGAGCAGTACTTC.